This T cell receptor (beta chain) was identified during a study of T-cell memory formation after mild COVID-19. Study at large: Largely, TCR clusters stayed within a single donor. The study, taken as a whole, reports: Of the contracting clones, CD4+ ones lay mainly in CM and EM, and CD8+ ones in EMRA. A balance of CD4 and CD8 characterized clones contracting day 15 to 85, whereas later expanders leaned CD4+.

The trim removed 7 bases at V and 7 bases at J, leaving 12 bases unmatched. CDR1 and CDR2 (germline): SEHNR, FQNEAQ (reference sequence). This CDR3 is built from 15 residues. Constant-segment primers were used for 5'RACE, and the resulting TCR alpha and TCR beta cDNA libraries carried sample barcodes and UMIs. TCRdb redid the calling of the 5' RACE reads with MiXCR, one entry per CDR3 protein. The data show roughly 300,000 distinct CDR3 sequences, less than 9.5% seen once. This clonotype was counted between two and nine times. Its target is not known. This clonotype was obtained from a man aged 18 to 30 who had mild COVID-19 (a few samples of this study predate the infection). Cell type and time point are not known. The sample comprised PBMCs or a T cell subset sorted from them (not recorded which). The chain joins TRBV7-9 to TRBJ2-2; 7 bases are shared with TRBD1. CDR3 loop: CASTSRQGVGGELFF. In DNA, the CDR3 is TGTGCCAGCACCTCGCGTCAGGGGGTCGGCGGGGAGCTGTTTTTT.